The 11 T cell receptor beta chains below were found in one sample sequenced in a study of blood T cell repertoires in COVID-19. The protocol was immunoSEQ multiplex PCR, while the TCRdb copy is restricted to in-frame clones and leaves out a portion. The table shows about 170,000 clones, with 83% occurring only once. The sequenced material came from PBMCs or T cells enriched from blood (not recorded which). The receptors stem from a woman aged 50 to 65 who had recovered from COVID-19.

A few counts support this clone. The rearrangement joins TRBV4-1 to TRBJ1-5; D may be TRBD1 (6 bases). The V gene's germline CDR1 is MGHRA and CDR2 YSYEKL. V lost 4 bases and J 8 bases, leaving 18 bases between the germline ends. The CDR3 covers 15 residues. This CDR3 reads CASSLTGWVEEPQHF. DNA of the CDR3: TGCGCCAGCAGCCTAACAGGGTGGGTTGAGGAGCCCCAGCATTTT.

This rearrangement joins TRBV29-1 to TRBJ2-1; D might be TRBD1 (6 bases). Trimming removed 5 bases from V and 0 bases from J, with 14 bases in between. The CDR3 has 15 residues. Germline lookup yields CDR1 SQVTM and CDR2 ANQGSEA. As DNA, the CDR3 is TGCAGCGTTAATGGCGACAGGAGCTCCTACAATGAGCAGTTCTTC. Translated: CSVNGDRSSYNEQFF.

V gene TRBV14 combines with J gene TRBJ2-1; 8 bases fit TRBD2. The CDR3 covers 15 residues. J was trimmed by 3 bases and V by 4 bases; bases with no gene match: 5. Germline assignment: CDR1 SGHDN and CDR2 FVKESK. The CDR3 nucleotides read TGTGCCAGCAGCCTAGCCGGGACTAGCTACAATGAGCAGTTCTTC. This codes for CASSLAGTSYNEQFF.

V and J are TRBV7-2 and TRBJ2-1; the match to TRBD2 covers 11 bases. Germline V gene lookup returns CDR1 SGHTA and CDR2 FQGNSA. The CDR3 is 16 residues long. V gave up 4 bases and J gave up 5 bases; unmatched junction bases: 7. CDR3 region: CASSSIGTSGHNEQFF. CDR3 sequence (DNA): TGTGCCAGCAGCTCTATCGGGACTAGCGGTCACAATGAGCAGTTCTTC. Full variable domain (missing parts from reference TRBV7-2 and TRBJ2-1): GAGVSQSPSNKVTEKGKDVELRCDPISGHTALYWYRQSLGQGLEFLIYFQGNSAPDKSGLPSDRFSAERTGGSVSTLTIQRTQQEDSAVYLCASSSIGTSGHNEQFFGPGTRLTVL.

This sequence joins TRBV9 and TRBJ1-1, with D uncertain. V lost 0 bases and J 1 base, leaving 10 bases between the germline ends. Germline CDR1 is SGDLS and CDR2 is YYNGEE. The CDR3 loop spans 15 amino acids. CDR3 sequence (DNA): TGTGCCAGCAGCGTAGGGAACAGAAAGAACACTGAAGCTTTCTTT. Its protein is CASSVGNRKNTEAFF.

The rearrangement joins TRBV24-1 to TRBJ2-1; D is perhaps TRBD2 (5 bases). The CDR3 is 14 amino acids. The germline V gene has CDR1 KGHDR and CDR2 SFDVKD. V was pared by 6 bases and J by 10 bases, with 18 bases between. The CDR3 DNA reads TGTGCCACCAGTCCGGGCTACCGGGATGAGGAGCAGTTCTTC. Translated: CATSPGYRDEEQFF.

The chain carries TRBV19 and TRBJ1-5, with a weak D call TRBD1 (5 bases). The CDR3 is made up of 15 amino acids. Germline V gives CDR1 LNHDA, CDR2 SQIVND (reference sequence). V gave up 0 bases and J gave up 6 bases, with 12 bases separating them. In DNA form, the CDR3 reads TGTGCCAGTAGTATAGATCTAGGGGTGGGTCAGCCCCAGCATTTT. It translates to CASSIDLGVGQPQHF. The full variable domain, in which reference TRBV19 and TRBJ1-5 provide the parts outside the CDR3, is DGGITQSPKYLFRKEGQNVTLSCEQNLNHDAMYWYRQDPGQGLRLIYYSQIVNDFQKGDIAEGYSVSREKKESFPLTVTSAQKNPTAFYLCASSIDLGVGQPQHFGDGTRLSIL.

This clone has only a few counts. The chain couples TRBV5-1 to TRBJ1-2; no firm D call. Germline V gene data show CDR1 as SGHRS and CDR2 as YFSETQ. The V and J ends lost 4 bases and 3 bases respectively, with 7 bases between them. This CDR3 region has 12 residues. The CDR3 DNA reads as TGCGCCAGCAGCACTTCCGACTATGGCTACACCTTC. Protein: CASSTSDYGYTF.

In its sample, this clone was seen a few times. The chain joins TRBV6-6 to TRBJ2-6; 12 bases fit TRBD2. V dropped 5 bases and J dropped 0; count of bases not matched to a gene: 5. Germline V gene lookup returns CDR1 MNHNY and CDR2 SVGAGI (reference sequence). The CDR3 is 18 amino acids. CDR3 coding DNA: TGTGCCAGCAGTCCAGGACTAGCGGGGTACTCTGGGGCCAACGTCCTGACTTTC. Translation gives CASSPGLAGYSGANVLTF.

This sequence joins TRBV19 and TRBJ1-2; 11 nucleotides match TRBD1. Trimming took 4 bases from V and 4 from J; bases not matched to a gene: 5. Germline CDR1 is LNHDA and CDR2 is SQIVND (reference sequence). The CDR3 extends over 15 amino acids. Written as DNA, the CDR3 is TGTGCCAGTAGTACCAGGACAGGGGGCCTCTATGGCTACACCTTC. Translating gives CASSTRTGGLYGYTF.

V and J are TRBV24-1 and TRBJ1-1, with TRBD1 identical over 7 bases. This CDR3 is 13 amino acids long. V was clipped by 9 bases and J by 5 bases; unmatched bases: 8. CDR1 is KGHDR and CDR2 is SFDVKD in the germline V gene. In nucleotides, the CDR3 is TGTGCCACCGGGGCAAGACAGGGTACTGAAGCTTTCTTT. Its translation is CATGARQGTEAFF.